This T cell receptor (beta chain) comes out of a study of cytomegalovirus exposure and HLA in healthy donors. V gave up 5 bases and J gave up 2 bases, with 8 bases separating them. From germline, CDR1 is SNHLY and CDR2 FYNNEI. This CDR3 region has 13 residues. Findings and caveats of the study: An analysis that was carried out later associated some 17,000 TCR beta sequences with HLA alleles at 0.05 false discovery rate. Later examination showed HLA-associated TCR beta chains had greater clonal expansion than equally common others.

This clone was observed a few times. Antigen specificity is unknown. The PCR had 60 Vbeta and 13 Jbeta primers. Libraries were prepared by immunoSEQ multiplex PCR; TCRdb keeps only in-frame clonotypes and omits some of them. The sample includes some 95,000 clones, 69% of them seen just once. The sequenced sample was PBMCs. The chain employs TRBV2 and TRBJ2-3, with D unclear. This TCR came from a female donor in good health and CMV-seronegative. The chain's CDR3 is CASSPSFTDTQYF. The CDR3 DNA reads TGTGCCAGCAGTCCTTCGTTCACAGATACGCAGTATTTT.